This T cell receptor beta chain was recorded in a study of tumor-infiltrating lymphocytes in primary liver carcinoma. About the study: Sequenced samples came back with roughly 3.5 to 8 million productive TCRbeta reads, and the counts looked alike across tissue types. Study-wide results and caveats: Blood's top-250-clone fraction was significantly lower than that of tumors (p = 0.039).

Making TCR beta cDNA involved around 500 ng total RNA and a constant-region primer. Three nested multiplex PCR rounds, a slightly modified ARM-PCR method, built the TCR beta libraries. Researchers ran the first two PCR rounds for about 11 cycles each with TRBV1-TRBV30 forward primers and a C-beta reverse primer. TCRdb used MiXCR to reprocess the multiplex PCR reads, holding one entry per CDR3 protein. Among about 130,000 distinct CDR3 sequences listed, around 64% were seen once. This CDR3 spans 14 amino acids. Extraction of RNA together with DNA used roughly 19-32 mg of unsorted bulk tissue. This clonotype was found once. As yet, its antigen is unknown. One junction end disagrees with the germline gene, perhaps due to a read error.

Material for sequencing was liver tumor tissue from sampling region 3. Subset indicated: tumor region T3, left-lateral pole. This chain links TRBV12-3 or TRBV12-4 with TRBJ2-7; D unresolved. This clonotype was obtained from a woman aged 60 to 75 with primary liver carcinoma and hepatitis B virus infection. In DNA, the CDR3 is TGTGCCAGCACCAGCTATGCCGGCTCCTACGAGCAGCACTTC. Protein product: CASTSYAGSYEQHF.